Shown below are 26 T cell receptor beta chains from a single sample sequenced in a study of vaccination effects on CD4 cells after COVID-19. Profiling relied on immunoSEQ multiplex PCR, and the TCRdb table lists in-frame clones only, not all of them. The table shows tens of thousands of clones, with around 63% occurring only once. These receptors have no known antigen. Isolation of CD4+ T cells took place after approximately 10 days of culture. The starting material was CD4+ T cells from PBMCs cultured without peptide, obtained before COVID-19 vaccination. The receptors here all came from a human donor who received a COVID-19 vaccine.

The CDR3 loop reads CAISAGQTNYGYTF. CDR3 nucleotide sequence: TGTGCCATCAGTGCGGGACAGACCAACTATGGCTACACCTTC. The V call is TRBV10-3, the J call TRBJ1-2; 7 bases agree with TRBD1. Germline CDR1 ENHRY, CDR2 SYGVKD. The V and J ends lost 4 bases and 2 bases, in that order; junction bases with no gene match: 4. This CDR3 comprises 14 residues.

The chain carries TRBV19 and TRBJ2-1, with 10 bases that match TRBD1. CDR1 is LNHDA, CDR2 SQIVND, per germline (reference sequence). The CDR3 spans 14 residues. The junction had 4 bases not matched to a gene; V was cut back by 3 bases and J by 8 bases. The CDR3 spells CASSMGQGTDEQFF. The CDR3 DNA reads as TGTGCCAGTAGTATGGGACAGGGGACGGATGAGCAGTTCTTC. Variable domain in full (rest from reference TRBV19 and TRBJ2-1): DGGITQSPKYLFRKEGQNVTLSCEQNLNHDAMYWYRQDPGQGLRLIYYSQIVNDFQKGDIAEGYSVSREKKESFPLTVTSAQKNPTAFYLCASSMGQGTDEQFFGPGTRLTVL.

This clone was counted only a few times. V gene TRBV4-2 combines with J gene TRBJ2-3, with TRBD1 matching 8 bases. The CDR3 spans 16 residues. J lost 4 bases, V lost 4 bases, and 10 bases had no gene match. Germline-derived CDR1 and CDR2 are LGHNA and YNFKEQ. In DNA form, the CDR3 reads TGTGCCAGCAGCCCGACAGCAGGGGGCCATGCAGATACGCAGTATTTT. Residues: CASSPTAGGHADTQYF.

CDR3 in amino acids: CASTDRGSGTEAFF. The CDR3 DNA follows: TGTGCCAGTACGGACAGGGGTTCGGGTACTGAAGCTTTCTTT. This rearrangement joins TRBV19 to TRBJ1-1; 9 nucleotides agree with TRBD1. Trimming at V came to 7 bases and at J to 5 bases, leaving 8 bases not matched to a gene. The CDR3 has 14 amino acids. The germline CDR1 and CDR2 sequences are LNHDA and SQIVND (reference sequence).

V usage is TRBV3-1 (or the pseudogene TRBV3-2) and J usage is TRBJ1-1; 8 positions match TRBD1. CDR1 and CDR2 from the germline V gene are LGHDT and YNNKEL (reference sequence). This CDR3 is 15 amino acids long. The V and J ends lost 4 bases and 4 bases, in that order; junction bases with no gene match: 8. The CDR3 is CASSPSTGEFTEAFF. The CDR3 nucleotides read TGTGCCAGCAGCCCCTCGACAGGGGAGTTCACTGAAGCTTTCTTT.

The V and J genes are TRBV6-2 or TRBV6-3 and TRBJ1-5, with 7 bases aligning to TRBD1. The CDR3 contains 15 residues. V dropped 5 bases and J dropped 0; count of bases not matched to a gene: 4. CDR1 and CDR2 from the germline V gene are MNHEY and SVGEGT. CDR3 amino acids: CASSVTGISNQPQHF. CDR3 coding DNA: TGTGCCAGCAGTGTGACAGGGATTAGCAATCAGCCCCAGCATTTT.

This chain joins TRBV5-5 and TRBJ1-1; tentative D call: TRBD1 (6 bases). The CDR3 spans 15 residues. CDR1 SGHKS and CDR2 YYEKEE come from the germline V gene (reference sequence). The V gene lost 4 bases and the J gene lost 0 bases, with 13 bases spanning the gap. DNA for the CDR3: TGTGCCAGCAGCGCGGGGCCAGGGGTGAACACTGAAGCTTTCTTT. Its translation is CASSAGPGVNTEAFF.

The V call is TRBV28, the J call TRBJ2-1, with no clear D. V shed 5 bases and J shed 7 bases, with 15 bases lying between them. This CDR3 region has 14 residues. Germline V gene lookup returns CDR1 MDHEN and CDR2 SYDVKM. The CDR3, as DNA: TGTGCCAGCAGTCTGCCTAATACTGAGAATGAGCAGTTCTTC. This codes for CASSLPNTENEQFF.

This clone was counted between two and nine times. This chain links TRBV7-8 with TRBJ2-7; tentative D call: TRBD1 (5 bases). Germline CDR1 reads SGHVS; CDR2 reads FQNEAQ. V was clipped by 0 bases and J by 5 bases, with 17 bases between them. This CDR3 is 16 amino acids long. The CDR3 is CASSLARIKSRDEQYF. The CDR3 DNA follows: TGTGCCAGCAGCTTAGCGCGGATTAAGTCCAGGGACGAGCAGTACTTC.

In regard to this clone: Other nucleotide sequences in the sample specify the same CDR3. The rearrangement joins TRBV18 to TRBJ2-1, with 11 bases that match TRBD2. The germline V gene encodes CDR1 KGHSH and CDR2 LQKENI. The V and J ends lost 0 bases and 6 bases, in that order; junction bases with no gene match: 4. This CDR3 spans 16 amino acids. Written as DNA, the CDR3 is TGTGCCAGCTCACCACCAACTAGCGGGGGCGGCAATGAGCAGTTCTTC. As protein: CASSPPTSGGGNEQFF. Drawing the rest from reference TRBV18 and TRBJ2-1, the complete variable domain is NAGVMQNPRHLVRRRGQEARLRCSPMKGHSHVYWYRQLPEEGLKFMVYLQKENIIDESGMPKERFSAEFPKEGPSILRIQQVVRGDSAAYFCASSPPTSGGGNEQFFGPGTRLTVL.

V gene TRBV4-2 combines with J gene TRBJ2-1; TRBD2 aligns across 11 bases. V shed 0 bases, J shed 5 bases, and the junction held 6 bases outside the gene matches. CDR3 length equals 17 residues. Germline V gene sequence: CDR1 LGHNA, CDR2 YNFKEQ. CDR3 amino acids: CASSQEVASGGNNEQFF. The CDR3 DNA follows: TGTGCCAGCAGCCAAGAGGTGGCTAGCGGGGGGAACAATGAGCAGTTCTTC.

This chain links TRBV4-1 with TRBJ1-3; TRBD1 might be the D (6 bases). This CDR3 is built from 17 residues. V lost 4 bases to trimming and J lost 2 bases, with 18 bases between them. Germline CDR1 MGHRA, CDR2 YSYEKL. The CDR3 DNA sequence: TGCGCCAGCAGCCGAGGGGGTTTGGTGGCAACTGGAAACACCATATATTTT. It translates to CASSRGGLVATGNTIYF.

The chain carries TRBV13 and TRBJ1-6; no clear D. The CDR3 totals 12 residues. Trimming left V 3 bases short and J 6 bases short, with 3 bases between. In germline, CDR1 is PRHDT, CDR2 FYEKMQ (reference sequence). The CDR3 spells CASSFLNSPLHF. The CDR3 region has the DNA TGTGCCAGCAGCTTCCTTAATTCACCCCTCCACTTT.

The rearrangement uses TRBV19 and TRBJ2-1, with D maybe TRBD1 (6 bases). The CDR3 runs 17 residues. Deletions cut 4 bases from V and 5 bases from J, with 21 bases between. Germline assignment: CDR1 LNHDA and CDR2 SQIVND (reference sequence). The chain's CDR3 is CASSTIRQAPLNNEQFF. CDR3 in DNA: TGTGCCAGTAGTACTATCAGACAGGCCCCCTTGAACAATGAGCAGTTCTTC.

The chain employs TRBV6-2 or TRBV6-3 and TRBJ1-1; D gene uncertain. Per the germline V gene, CDR1 is MNHEY and CDR2 is SVGEGT. V was pared by 5 bases and J by 8 bases, with 12 bases between. The CDR3 is 12 residues long. The CDR3 protein is CASSHPGGEAFF. The CDR3, as DNA: TGTGCCAGCAGTCATCCGGGAGGCGAAGCTTTCTTT.

This chain joins TRBV7-9 and TRBJ2-7, with D unclear. The V gene lost 4 bases and the J gene lost 2 bases, with 9 bases spanning the gap. Germline lookup yields CDR1 SEHNR and CDR2 FQNEAQ (reference sequence). The CDR3 extends over 13 amino acids. CDR3: CASSSQVPYEQYF. The CDR3 DNA is TGTGCCAGCAGCTCGCAGGTACCCTACGAGCAGTACTTC. Combining the CDR3 with reference TRBV7-9 and TRBJ2-7 gives the whole variable domain DTGVSQNPRHKITKRGQNVTFRCDPISEHNRLYWYRQTLGQGPEFLTYFQNEAQLEKSRLLSDRFSAERPKGSFSTLEIQRTEQGDSAMYLCASSSQVPYEQYFGPGTRLTVT.

The chain links TRBV5-8 to TRBJ1-4, with D tentatively TRBD1 (5 bases). The germline CDR1 and CDR2 sequences are SGHTS and YDEGEE. This CDR3 region has 14 residues. The V and J ends lost 2 bases and 8 bases respectively, with 13 bases between them. The CDR3 DNA is TGTGCCAGCAGCTTAAGGGGTCCGGGGGAAAAACTGTTTTTT. Translating gives CASSLRGPGEKLFF.

The V call is TRBV6-2 or TRBV6-3, the J call TRBJ1-2, with D unresolved. Trimming removed 5 bases from V and 7 bases from J, with 14 bases in between. The CDR3 is 13 residues long. Germline V lookup: CDR1 MNHEY, CDR2 SVGEGT. CDR3 amino acids: CASSLHNPVGYTF. The CDR3 nucleotides read TGTGCCAGCAGTCTCCATAATCCAGTTGGCTACACCTTC.

This chain links TRBV7-2 with TRBJ1-6; no clear D. Germline V gene lookup returns CDR1 SGHTA and CDR2 FQGNSA. V dropped 5 bases and J dropped 0 bases, with 11 bases sitting between them. The CDR3 is 16 residues long. CDR3 bases: TGTGCCAGCAGCCCATTTCTCGTCTCCTATAATTCACCCCTCCACTTT. This encodes CASSPFLVSYNSPLHF.

This chain links TRBV30 with TRBJ1-3, with a possible D match to TRBD1 (5 bases). The germline V gene encodes CDR1 GTSNPN and CDR2 SVGIG (reference sequence). V lost 0 bases to trimming and J lost 0 bases, with 12 bases between them. The length of the CDR3 is 16 residues. The CDR3 is CAWSVPGASSGNTIYF. In DNA form, the CDR3 reads TGTGCCTGGAGTGTACCTGGGGCCAGCTCTGGAAACACCATATATTTT. The full variable domain, its missing parts supplied by reference TRBV30 and TRBJ1-3, is SQTIHQWPATLVQPVGSPLSLECTVEGTSNPNLYWYRQAAGRGLQLLFYSVGIGQISSEVPQNLSASRPQDRQFILSSKKLLLSDSGFYLCAWSVPGASSGNTIYFGEGSWLTVV.

The rearrangement joins TRBV10-3 to TRBJ1-2; D may be TRBD1 (6 bases). Germline CDR1 reads ENHRY; CDR2 reads SYGVKD. CDR3 length: 14 residues. The V and J ends lost 2 bases and 4 bases respectively, with 11 bases between them. DNA of the CDR3: TGTGCCATCAGTGAGACAGGGCAGGGCTATGGCTACACCTTC. Its translation: CAISETGQGYGYTF.

The chain is built from TRBV6-6 and TRBJ2-3, with 7 nucleotides matching TRBD1. After removal of 4 bases from V and 1 base from J, the junction contained 2 bases not matched to a gene. The CDR3 consists of 14 residues. Germline-derived CDR1 and CDR2 are MNHNY and SVGAGI (reference sequence). The CDR3 nucleotides are TGTGCCAGCAGTTGGACAGGTGGCACAGATACGCAGTATTTT. This translates into CASSWTGGTDTQYF.

The chain uses TRBV6-4 and TRBJ2-1; the match to TRBD2 covers 16 bases. This CDR3 spans 18 amino acids. The germline gives CDR1 MRHNA, CDR2 SNTAGT. Trimming took 3 bases from V and 3 from J; bases not matched to a gene: 5. The CDR3 DNA reads TGTGCCAGCAGTGATCCGGGACTAGCGGGGGGGGGCTACAATGAGCAGTTCTTC. This encodes CASSDPGLAGGGYNEQFF.

The chain couples TRBV2 to TRBJ2-5; 7 nucleotides align to TRBD2. This CDR3 contains 17 residues. The junction had 17 bases not matched to a gene; V was cut back by 6 bases and J by 4 bases. The germline V gene has CDR1 SNHLY and CDR2 FYNNEI. CDR3 coding DNA: TGTGCCAGCAGGAGCAGCACGGCGGGAGAAGCGAGAGAGACCCAGTACTTC. Translation: CASRSSTAGEARETQYF.

Remarks on this clone: A read error may produce the germline difference seen at one junction end. The rearrangement uses TRBV5-1 and TRBJ1-2; possible D gene TRBD1, 6 bases. CDR3 size: 12 residues. Germline V gene sequence: CDR1 SGHRS, CDR2 YFSETQ. DNA of the CDR3: TGCGCCAGCAGCTTGGACGGACAGTCGGGGAACTTC. It codes for CASSLDGQSGNF. Combining the CDR3 with reference TRBV5-1 and TRBJ1-2 gives the whole variable domain KAGVTQTPRYLIKTRGQQVTLSCSPISGHRSVSWYQQTPGQGLQFLFEYFSETQRNKGNFPGRFSGRQFSNSRSEMNVSTLELGDSALYLCASSLDGQSGNFGSGTRLTVV.

V and J are TRBV19 and TRBJ2-7, with 8 nucleotides matching TRBD1. The germline V gene encodes CDR1 LNHDA and CDR2 SQIVND (reference sequence). The V and J ends lost 6 bases and 2 bases, in that order; junction bases with no gene match: 15. The CDR3 extends over 17 amino acids. The CDR3 sequence is CASSPPFGQGAPYEQYF. The CDR3 nucleotides read TGTGCCAGTAGCCCGCCCTTTGGCCAGGGGGCCCCCTACGAGCAGTACTTC.